Listed here is a single TCR beta chain. The target of this receptor is not known. Per-base qualities were not stored, and no clone one base away is much larger. These data belong to a study of Ad26.COV2.S vaccination and SARS-CoV-2 variants (TCRdb year 2021). Background on the whole study: Vaccine-arm donors were drawn from COV1001, a multicentre, randomized, double-blind, placebo-controlled phase I-IIa trial of Ad26.COV2.S in healthy adults. Participants in the trial were split at random into five groups of five each, receiving low-dose or high-dose Ad26.COV2.S once or twice, or else placebo on both occasions. Sequencing of the TCRbeta repertoire served to evaluate the specificity and breadth of SARS-CoV-2-reactive T cell receptors following Ad26.COV2.S vaccination. Blinding of investigators to trial group allocation was maintained during experiments and outcome assessment. Ad26.COV2.S was given intramuscularly at 5x10^10 or 1x10^11 viral particles, as a single shot or as two shots 56 days apart. The TCR-sequenced set comprised approximately 32 samples: around 20 Ad26.COV2.S vaccine recipients, 5 placebo recipients and 8 SARS-CoV-2 convalescent individuals.

As encoded in the germline V gene, CDR1 is SNHLY while CDR2 is FYNNEI. Relative to germline, V is 3 bases shorter and J is 4 bases shorter, with 10 bases between their ends. Spanning cysteine to phenylalanine, the CDR3 consists of 13 amino acids. The DNA shown is the 39-base CDR3, in frame from base 1. The label giving this sample's treatment or condition can be read as: some 19 received Ad26.COV2.S at low or high dose, single or two shots; a few received placebo; per-sample allocation not given. For vaccine and placebo recipients, the sequenced repertoires came from samples collected on day 63 after the first injection. Between 29 July and 7 August 2020, Cohort 1b enrolled some 25 adults aged 18-55 years at one site in Boston, USA. As a vaccine, Ad26.COV2.S was a replication-incompetent adenovirus type 26 vector that expressed a prefusion-stabilized SARS-CoV-2 spike protein derived from the original Wuhan strain.

Broad study findings and their caveats: The study lacked the statistical power to compare responses across vaccine doses or regimens. Substantial breadth of spike-specific CD8+ and CD4+ T cell responses was reported after vaccination. Vaccine and placebo recipients had comparable non-spike TCR breadth, which fits with the vaccine containing only spike. The authors noted that the TCR breadth and depth analyses may have underestimated total T cell responses. Compared with placebo recipients, Ad26.COV2.S recipients showed higher spike-specific TCR breadth (P = 0.0014).

The immunoSEQ Assay was used to sequence TCRbeta CDR3 regions. After extraction, genomic DNA underwent amplification by bias-controlled multiplex PCR, followed by high-throughput sequencing. As for the original processing: Collapsing and filtering of sequences were performed to quantify the absolute abundance of each unique TCRbeta CDR3 region. T cell fraction was estimated by normalizing TCRbeta template counts to usable DNA, with usable DNA measured through amplification of reference genes found in all nucleated cells. Repertoire TCRs were annotated as SARS-CoV-2-specific by exact matching of V gene, CDR3 amino acid sequence and J gene to a known reactive TCR set. The reference SARS-CoV-2 TCR set was obtained from MIRA and was filtered for enrichment in COVID-19-positive ImmuneCODE repertoires, whereby public or cross-reactive TCRs were removed. Using the MIRA antigens, annotated TCRs were further analysed by specific ORF or by position within an ORF. Breadth was defined as the number of annotated unique rearrangements divided by the total number of unique productive rearrangements, and depth was defined as the summed frequency of the annotated unique rearrangements. Group comparisons of TCR breadth used two-sided Wilcoxon rank-sum tests. Not all clones reach the TCRdb copy of this immuneACCESS table, which keeps in-frame sequences only. Checked studies attribute under half of the gap to unresolved V genes and leave the rest unexplained. From that table come the V and J calls and clone size; the DNA was used to work out D and trimming. The sample table records about 320,000 clones; roughly 80% of these occur just once. Of the sample, 2.1% falls within the top ten clones.

The sequence came from a person between 18 and 60 years old who received the Ad26.COV2.S COVID-19 vaccine or a placebo. Material: peripheral blood, obtained in a trial of Ad26.COV2.S vaccine versus placebo. Rearrangement joined TRBV2 to TRBJ2-7; the D gene may be TRBD1 or TRBD2, since each aligns over 5 bases. The DNA sequence follows: TGTGCCAGCAGTGATAGGGGAGTTTACGAGCAGTACTTC. Its translation is CASSDRGVYEQYF.